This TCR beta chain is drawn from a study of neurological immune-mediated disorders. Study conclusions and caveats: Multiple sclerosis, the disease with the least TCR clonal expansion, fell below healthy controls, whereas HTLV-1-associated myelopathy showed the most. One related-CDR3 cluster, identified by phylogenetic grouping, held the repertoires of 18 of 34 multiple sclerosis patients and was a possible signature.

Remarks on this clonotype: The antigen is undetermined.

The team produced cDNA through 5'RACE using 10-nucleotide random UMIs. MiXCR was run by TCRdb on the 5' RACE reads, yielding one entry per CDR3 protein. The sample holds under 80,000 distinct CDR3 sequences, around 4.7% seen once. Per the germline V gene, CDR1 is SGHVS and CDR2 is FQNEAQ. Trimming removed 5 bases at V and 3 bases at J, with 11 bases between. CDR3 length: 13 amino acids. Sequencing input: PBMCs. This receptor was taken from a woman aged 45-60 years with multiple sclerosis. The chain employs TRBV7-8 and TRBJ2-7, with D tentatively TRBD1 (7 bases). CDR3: CASSGGTVYEQYV. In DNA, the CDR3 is TGTGCCAGCAGCGGGGGGACAGTCTACGAGCAGTACGTC.